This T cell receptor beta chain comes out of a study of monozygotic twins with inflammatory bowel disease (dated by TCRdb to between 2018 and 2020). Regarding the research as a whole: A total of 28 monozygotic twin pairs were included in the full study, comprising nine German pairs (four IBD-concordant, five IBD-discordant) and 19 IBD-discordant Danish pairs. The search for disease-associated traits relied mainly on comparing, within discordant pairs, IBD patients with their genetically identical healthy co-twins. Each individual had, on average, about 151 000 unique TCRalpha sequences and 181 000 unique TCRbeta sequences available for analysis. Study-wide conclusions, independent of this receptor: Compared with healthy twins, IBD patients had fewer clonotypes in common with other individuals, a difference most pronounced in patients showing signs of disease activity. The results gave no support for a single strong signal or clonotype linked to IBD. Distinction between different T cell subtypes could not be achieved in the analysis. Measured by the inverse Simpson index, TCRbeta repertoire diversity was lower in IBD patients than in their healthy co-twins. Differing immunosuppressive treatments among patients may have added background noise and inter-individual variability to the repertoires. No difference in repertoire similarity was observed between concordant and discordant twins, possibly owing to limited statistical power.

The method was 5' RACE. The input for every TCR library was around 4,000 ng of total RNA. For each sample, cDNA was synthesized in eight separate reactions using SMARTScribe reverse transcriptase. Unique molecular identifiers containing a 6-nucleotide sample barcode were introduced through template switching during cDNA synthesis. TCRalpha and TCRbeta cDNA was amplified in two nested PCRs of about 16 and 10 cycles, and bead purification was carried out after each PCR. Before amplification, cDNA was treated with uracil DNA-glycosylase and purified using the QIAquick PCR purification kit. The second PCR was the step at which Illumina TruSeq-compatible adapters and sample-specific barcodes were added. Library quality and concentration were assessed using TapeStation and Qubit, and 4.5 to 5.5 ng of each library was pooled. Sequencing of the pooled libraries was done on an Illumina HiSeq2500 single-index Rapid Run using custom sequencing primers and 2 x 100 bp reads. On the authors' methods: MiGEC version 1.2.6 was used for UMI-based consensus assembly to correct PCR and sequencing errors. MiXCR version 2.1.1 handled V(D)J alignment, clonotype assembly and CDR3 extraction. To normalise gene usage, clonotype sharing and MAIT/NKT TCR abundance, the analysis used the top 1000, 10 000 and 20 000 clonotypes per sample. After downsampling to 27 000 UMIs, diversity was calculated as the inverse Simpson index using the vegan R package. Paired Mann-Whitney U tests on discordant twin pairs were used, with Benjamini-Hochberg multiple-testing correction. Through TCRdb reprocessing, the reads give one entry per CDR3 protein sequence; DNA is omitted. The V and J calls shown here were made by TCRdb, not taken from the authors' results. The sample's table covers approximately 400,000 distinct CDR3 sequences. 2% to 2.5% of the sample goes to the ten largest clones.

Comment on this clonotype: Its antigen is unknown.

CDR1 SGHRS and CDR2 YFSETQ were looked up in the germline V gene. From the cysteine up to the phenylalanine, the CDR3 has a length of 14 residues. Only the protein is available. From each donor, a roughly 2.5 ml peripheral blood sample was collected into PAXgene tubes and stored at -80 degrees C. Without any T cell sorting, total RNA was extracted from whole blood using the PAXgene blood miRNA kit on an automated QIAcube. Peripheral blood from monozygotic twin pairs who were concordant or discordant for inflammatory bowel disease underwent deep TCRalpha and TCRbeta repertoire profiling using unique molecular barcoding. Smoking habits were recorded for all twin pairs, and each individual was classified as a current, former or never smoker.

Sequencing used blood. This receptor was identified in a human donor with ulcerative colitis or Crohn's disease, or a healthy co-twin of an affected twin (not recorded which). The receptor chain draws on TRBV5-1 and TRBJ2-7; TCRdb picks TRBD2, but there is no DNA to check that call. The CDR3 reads CASTQGTSGYEQYF.